The 10 T cell receptor beta chains listed next were all sequenced from one sample in a study of shared clonotypes between healthy human individuals. TCRdb keeps only in-frame clones here, not all; method: immunoSEQ multiplex PCR. This table has about 110,000 clones, around 64% appearing once. Sequenced material: memory CD8+ T cells sorted from blood. Subset given: CD45RO+ cells pooled with CCR7-negative TemRA cells. These receptors came from a woman aged 25 to 39 in good health.

CDR3 amino acids: CASSSRGEQFF. CDR3 coding DNA: TGTGCCAGCAGTTCCCGGGGTGAGCAGTTCTTC. The V and J genes are TRBV28 and TRBJ2-1, with D perhaps TRBD2 (5 bases). Germline CDR1 MDHEN, CDR2 SYDVKM. The CDR3 is 11 residues long. V was shortened by 4 bases and J by 9 bases, with 7 bases between the two germline ends. Based on the CDR3 plus reference TRBV28 and TRBJ2-1, the full variable domain is DVKVTQSSRYLVKRTGEKVFLECVQDMDHENMFWYRQDPGLGLRLIYFSYDVKMKEKGDIPEGYSVSREKKERFSLILESASTNQTSMYLCASSSRGEQFFGPGTRLTVL.

A note on this clone: A read error may explain this, as a much larger clone is one base away. This specimen includes other DNA sequences encoding the same CDR3. This chain joins TRBV28 and TRBJ2-2; possible D gene TRBD2, 5 bases. The CDR3 contains 15 residues. V lost 5 bases, J lost 4 bases, and 14 bases lay in between. Germline V gene sequence: CDR1 MDHEN, CDR2 SYDVKM. The CDR3 DNA reads TGTGCCAGCAGTCCCCGGACTGATAGCACCGGGGAGCTGTTTTTT. This translates into CASSPRTDSTGELFF.

The chain couples TRBV25-1 to TRBJ2-3; 12 nucleotides line up with TRBD2. The germline V gene has CDR1 MGHDK and CDR2 SYGVNS. After removal of 2 bases from V and 3 bases from J, the junction contained 6 bases not matched to a gene. The CDR3 contains 17 residues. CDR3 loop: CASSEARLAGETDTQYF. CDR3 sequence (DNA): TGTGCCAGCAGTGAAGCCCGACTAGCGGGAGAGACAGATACGCAGTATTTT. Based on the CDR3 plus reference TRBV25-1 and TRBJ2-3, the full variable domain is EADIYQTPRYLVIGTGKKITLECSQTMGHDKMYWYQQDPGMELHLIHYSYGVNSTEKGDLSSESTVSRIRTEHFPLTLESARPSHTSQYLCASSEARLAGETDTQYFGPGTRLTVL.

The V and J genes are TRBV11-1 and TRBJ1-1; tentatively, D is TRBD1 (5 bases). V was cut by 1 base and J by 8 bases, with 11 bases left in between. This CDR3 comprises 13 residues. Per the germline V gene, CDR1 is SGHAT and CDR2 is FQDESV (reference sequence). CDR3 sequence (DNA): TGTGCCAGCAGCTTAGGGGGGTACGGCGAAGCTTTCTTT. It specifies CASSLGGYGEAFF.

V gene TRBV28 combines with J gene TRBJ2-1, with TRBD2 matching 14 bases. Germline-derived CDR1 and CDR2 are MDHEN and SYDVKM. CDR3 length: 18 amino acids. The ends lost 5 bases at V and 5 bases at J; junction bases unmatched: 11. The CDR3 loop is CASSTFSRGLAGDNEQFF. The CDR3, as DNA: TGTGCCAGCAGTACCTTCAGCAGGGGACTAGCGGGAGACAATGAGCAGTTCTTC.

The rearrangement links TRBV6-1 to TRBJ1-1; D may be TRBD1 (5 bases). The CDR3 is 15 residues long. Per germline, CDR1 MNHNS and CDR2 SASEGT. The V and J ends lost 3 bases and 1 base respectively, with 12 bases between them. The CDR3 DNA sequence: TGTGCCAGCAGTGACGCCGGGACTGCGAACACTGAAGCTTTCTTT. This encodes CASSDAGTANTEAFF.

J is TRBJ1-4 and V is TRBV5-1; 7 nucleotides align to TRBD1. Trimming cost V 4 bases and J 5 bases; bases outside gene matches: 8. Germline loops: CDR1 SGHRS, CDR2 YFSETQ. The CDR3 consists of 15 residues. The CDR3 sequence is CASSQQGTENEKLFF. In DNA form, the CDR3 reads TGCGCCAGCAGCCAACAAGGGACAGAAAATGAAAAACTGTTTTTT. The variable domain in full, completed from reference TRBV5-1 and TRBJ1-4, reads KAGVTQTPRYLIKTRGQQVTLSCSPISGHRSVSWYQQTPGQGLQFLFEYFSETQRNKGNFPGRFSGRQFSNSRSEMNVSTLELGDSALYLCASSQQGTENEKLFFGSGTQLSVL.

Many counts were recorded for this clone. The V gene is TRBV5-6, the J gene TRBJ2-2; TRBD1 is a possible D gene (6 bases). This CDR3 is 15 amino acids long. Germline V gene data show CDR1 as SGHDT and CDR2 as YYEEEE. Trimming stripped 4 bases from V and 6 bases from J, with 16 bases between. The CDR3 loop is CASSHRDEAPGELFF. CDR3 coding DNA: TGTGCCAGCAGCCACAGGGACGAGGCCCCCGGGGAGCTGTTTTTT.

This clone was detected only once. The chain has TRBV19 and TRBJ1-1; the D is unclear. The length of the CDR3 is 14 residues. Deletions cut 5 bases from V and 5 bases from J, with 15 bases between. CDR1 and CDR2 (germline): LNHDA, SQIVND (reference sequence). CDR3 residues: CASSPQPGDTEAFF. In nucleotides, the CDR3 is TGTGCCAGTAGTCCCCAACCCGGGGATACTGAAGCTTTCTTT.

V gene TRBV28 combines with J gene TRBJ1-5; 7 bases are shared with TRBD1. The CDR3 has 19 amino acids. The V gene end was trimmed by 2 bases and the J gene end by 5 bases; junction bases not matched to a gene: 18. Germline V CDR1 and CDR2: MDHEN, SYDVKM. CDR3 DNA: TGTGCCAGCAGTTTACCACTCTGGGAGGGACAGCCGAGGGATCAGCCCCAGCATTTT. Translation gives CASSLPLWEGQPRDQPQHF.